The 15 T cell receptor beta chains reported below all come from one sample, sequenced in a study of shared clonotypes between healthy human individuals. The protocol was immunoSEQ multiplex PCR, while the TCRdb copy is restricted to in-frame clones and leaves out a portion. The sample carries roughly 1 million clones, roughly 80% recorded once. The sample was memory CD4+ T cells sorted from blood. The subset denotes: CD45RA-negative fraction. The source of these receptors is a man younger than 35 in good health.

The chain links TRBV11-3 to TRBJ2-7, with 7 nucleotides matching TRBD1. The CDR3 has 13 residues. After removal of 5 bases from V and 3 bases from J, the junction contained 4 bases not matched to a gene. Germline CDR1 reads SGHNT; CDR2 reads YENEEA. CDR3 DNA: TGTGCCAGCAGCCCTCGGACAGGCTACGAGCAGTACTTC. As protein: CASSPRTGYEQYF. The entire variable domain, with the rest obtained from reference TRBV11-3 and TRBJ2-7, is as follows: EAGVVQSPRYKIIEKKQPVAFWCNPISGHNTLYWYLQNLGQGPELLIRYENEEAVDDSQLPKDRFSAERLKGVDSTLKIQPAELGDSAVYLCASSPRTGYEQYFGPGTRLTVT.

The CDR3 is CASSLPYRETQYF. The CDR3, as DNA: TGTGCCAGCAGTTTACCGTACAGGGAGACCCAGTACTTC. The rearrangement joins TRBV28 to TRBJ2-5; D is possibly TRBD1 (5 bases). Germline assignment: CDR1 MDHEN and CDR2 SYDVKM. The CDR3 covers 13 residues. Trimming took 2 bases from V and 5 from J, leaving 9 bases between them.

V and J are TRBV7-9 and TRBJ2-3; 9 bases align to TRBD1. The trim removed 3 bases at V and 4 bases at J, leaving 8 bases unmatched. The CDR3 totals 16 residues. CDR1 and CDR2 from the germline V gene are SEHNR and FQNEAQ (reference sequence). The DNA for the CDR3 is TGTGCCAGCAGCTTGCTGCCGGGACAGGGCGCAGATACGCAGTATTTT. As protein: CASSLLPGQGADTQYF.

The chain recombines TRBV7-2 with TRBJ2-4, with 7 bases matching TRBD1. The CDR3 contains 18 residues. Germline V CDR1 and CDR2: SGHTA, FQGNSA. Trimming took 1 base from V and 1 from J; bases not matched to a gene: 10. The CDR3, as DNA: TGTGCCAGCAGCTTAGGGACGACAGGGAGTAAGGCCAAAAACATTCAGTACTTC. Translating gives CASSLGTTGSKAKNIQYF.

As regards this clone: This may arise from a read error, as a much more abundant clone is one base away. Without the conserved terminal phenylalanine or tryptophan, this CDR3 likely stems from a read error. The gene calls are TRBV4-2 and TRBJ1-2; no definite D call. CDR1 and CDR2 from the germline V gene are LGHNA and YNFKEQ. This CDR3 comprises 15 residues. Deletions cut 0 bases from V and 4 bases from J, with 12 bases between. The CDR3 here is CASSQDLTSGYGYTL. CDR3 nucleotide sequence: TGTGCCAGCAGCCAAGACCTGACCTCAGGCTATGGCTACACCCTC.

This chain joins TRBV6-1 and TRBJ1-2, with D perhaps matching TRBD1 (5 bases). The CDR3 runs to 13 residues. V lost 7 bases, J lost 8 bases, and 17 bases lay in between. From germline, CDR1 is MNHNS and CDR2 SASEGT. The CDR3 nucleotides are TGTGCCAGCACTCTGGGGACTTCGTGGGGCTACACCTTC. This codes for CASTLGTSWGYTF.

The chain is built from TRBV12-5 and TRBJ2-1; 7 bases are a match to TRBD2. The length of the CDR3 is 13 residues. J lost 5 bases, V lost 4 bases, and 2 bases had no gene match. The V gene's germline CDR1 is LGHNT and CDR2 FRNRAP. Here the CDR3 DNA reads TGTGCTAGTGGTTGGGACTATGACAATGAGCAGTTCTTC. Amino acids: CASGWDYDNEQFF.

The chain joins TRBV7-9 to TRBJ2-7, with a possible D match to TRBD2 (6 bases). Trimming took 5 bases from V and 1 from J, leaving 9 bases between them. Germline V gives CDR1 SEHNR, CDR2 FQNEAQ (reference sequence). The CDR3 sequence is 13 residues long. The CDR3 DNA sequence: TGTGCCAGCAGCGAGGACTATTCCTACGAGCAGTACTTC. Protein: CASSEDYSYEQYF.

This clone was counted a single time. The rearrangement links TRBV10-3 to TRBJ2-3; D might be TRBD2 (6 bases). Per germline, CDR1 ENHRY and CDR2 SYGVKD. Trimming left V 3 bases short and J 2 bases short, with 21 bases between. The CDR3 extends over 18 amino acids. This chain's CDR3 is CAISDRTAWEVHTDTQYF. The CDR3 DNA reads TGTGCCATCAGTGATCGGACGGCCTGGGAGGTGCACACAGATACGCAGTATTTT.

This sequence joins TRBV10-3 and TRBJ1-1; D not certain. This CDR3 is 17 amino acids long. The germline CDR1 and CDR2 sequences are ENHRY and SYGVKD. Trimming took off 0 bases at V and 0 bases at J, with 14 bases between the two ends. The CDR3: CAISESKFGKMNTEAFF. The DNA of the CDR3 is TGTGCCATCAGTGAGTCGAAGTTTGGTAAGATGAACACTGAAGCTTTCTTT.

This sequence joins TRBV5-1 and TRBJ2-3; D uncertain. Germline CDR1 and CDR2: SGHRS and YFSETQ. V was cut by 0 bases and J by 2 bases, with 7 bases left in between. The CDR3 is 14 residues long. This chain's CDR3 is CASSLVRPTDTQYF. The CDR3 DNA reads TGCGCCAGCAGCTTGGTTCGTCCCACAGATACGCAGTATTTT.

The chain couples TRBV28 to TRBJ1-6; D is perhaps TRBD1 (5 bases). Looked up from germline, CDR1 is MDHEN and CDR2 is SYDVKM. This CDR3 contains 16 residues. Trimming removed 8 bases at V and 0 bases at J, with 14 bases between. Here the CDR3 DNA reads TGTGCCAGCCGACCTACGGGGGGCTCCTATAATTCACCCCTCCACTTT. It yields the protein CASRPTGGSYNSPLHF.

The sample holds many counts of this clone. The rearrangement joins TRBV6-5 to TRBJ2-1; possible D gene TRBD1, 5 bases. The CDR3 is made up of 15 amino acids. Germline lookup yields CDR1 MNHEY and CDR2 SVGAGI. V was shortened by 0 bases and J by 7 bases, with 13 bases between the two germline ends. CDR3 in amino acids: CASSYSHPDINEQFF. Written as DNA, the CDR3 is TGTGCCAGCAGTTACTCGCACCCGGACATAAATGAGCAGTTCTTC.

Of note for this clone: Other DNA sequences of this sample code for an identical CDR3. The V and J genes are TRBV10-3 and TRBJ1-5; D is uncertain. Trimming pared 0 bases from V and 4 bases from J, leaving 13 bases between. Germline lookup yields CDR1 ENHRY and CDR2 SYGVKD. The CDR3 spans 16 residues. The CDR3 loop reads CAISESPGSGNQPQHF. CDR3 DNA sequence: TGTGCCATCAGTGAGTCCCCCGGTTCGGGTAATCAGCCCCAGCATTTT.

Regarding this clone: Other nucleotide sequences in the sample specify the same CDR3. The genes are TRBV2 and TRBJ1-1; D ambiguous. Trimming removed 0 bases at V and 1 base at J, with 3 bases between. The CDR3 has 13 residues. The germline V gene encodes CDR1 SNHLY and CDR2 FYNNEI. The chain's CDR3 is CASSEAPNTEAFF. CDR3 DNA sequence: TGTGCCAGCAGTGAAGCCCCGAACACTGAAGCTTTCTTT.